This T cell receptor beta chain came from a study of T cell repertoires in cytomegalovirus infection. Trimming stripped 1 base from V and 5 bases from J, with 9 bases between. Germline loops: CDR1 MNHNS, CDR2 SASEGT. CDR3 length: 14 amino acids. In TCRdb, the reads were re-called with MiXCR into one record per CDR3 protein. The table has 300,000 to 450,000 distinct CDR3 sequences, 15% to 20% seen once; the top ten hold 8.7%. The chain has TRBV6-1 and TRBJ1-5; no definite D call. The sequenced material came from PBMCs. This TCR came from a human donor in good health (CMV status not recorded). Some clones in this sample may be carry-over from other donors' samples. For the CDR3, the DNA is TGTGCCAGCAGTGAAGAAGGGCAGGATCAGCCCCAGCATTTT. Its protein product is CASSEEGQDQPQHF.